This T cell receptor beta chain was recovered during a study of tumor-infiltrating lymphocytes in primary liver carcinoma. As for the study in general: The yield of productive TCRbeta reads per sample was roughly 3.5 to 7.13 million and was similar across tissue types.

Starting from approximately 0.45 ug of total RNA, TCR beta cDNA was produced with a primer in the constant region. Library construction for TCR beta comprised three nested multiplex PCR rounds performed with slightly modified ARM-PCR. TRBV1-TRBV30 forward primers paired with a C-beta reverse primer were used in the first two PCR rounds, which ran approximately 10 cycles each. MiXCR was run by TCRdb on the multiplex PCR reads, yielding one entry per CDR3 protein. The sample lists 40,000 or so distinct CDR3 sequences; roughly 80% were seen once. This clonotype appeared a single time. One junction end does not reproduce the germline sequence, and a read error may be involved. Joint extraction of RNA and DNA used about 17-33 mg of bulk tissue that was unsorted. Patients underwent resection of primary liver carcinoma. CDR3 length equals 18 residues. CDR1 is SGHAT, CDR2 FQNNGV, per germline.

This TCR came from a man in his forties or fifties with primary liver carcinoma and hepatitis B virus infection. Sequenced input: tumor-adjacent normal liver tissue. This rearrangement joins TRBV11-2 to TRBJ2-4; 14 bases line up with TRBD2. The CDR3: CTSSSPGLAGVAKTIQYF. In DNA, the CDR3 is TGTACCAGCAGCTCACCGGGACTAGCGGGAGTAGCCAAAACCATTCAGTACTTC.